This T cell receptor beta chain was sequenced during a study of T cell responses to AZD1222 COVID-19 vaccine. The overall study: The analysis combined second doses at about 4 or about 12 weeks.

The V gene's germline CDR1 is SGHKS and CDR2 YYEKEE (reference sequence). Trimming took 5 bases from V and 2 from J, leaving 11 bases between them. The CDR3 extends over 13 amino acids. Only in-frame clones appear in the TCRdb table, and some are missing; sequencing was by immunoSEQ multiplex PCR. The data contain over 95,000 clones, approximately 90% of them seen just once; the ten biggest clones take up approximately 4.9%. Sequenced here: peripheral blood, sampled on day 0 of AZD1222 vaccination. The chain carries TRBV5-5 and TRBJ2-7; possible D gene TRBD1, 5 bases. The source is an adult in good health. CDR3 coding DNA: TGTGCCAGCAGGCAACAGGTTCCCTACGAGCAGTACTTC. It yields the protein CASRQQVPYEQYF.